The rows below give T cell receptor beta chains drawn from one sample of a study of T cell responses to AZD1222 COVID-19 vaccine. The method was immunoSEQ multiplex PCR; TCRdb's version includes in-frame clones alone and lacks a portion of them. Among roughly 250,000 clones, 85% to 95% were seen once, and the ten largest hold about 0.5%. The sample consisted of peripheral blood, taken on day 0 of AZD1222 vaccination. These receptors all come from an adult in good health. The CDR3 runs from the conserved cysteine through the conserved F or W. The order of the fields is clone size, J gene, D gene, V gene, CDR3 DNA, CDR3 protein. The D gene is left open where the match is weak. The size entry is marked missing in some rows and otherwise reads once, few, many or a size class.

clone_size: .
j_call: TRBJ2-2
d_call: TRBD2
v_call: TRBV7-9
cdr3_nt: TGTGCCAGCAGCTTAACGGGAGGGCCTCTTGGGGAGCTGTTTTTT
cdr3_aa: CASSLTGGPLGELFF

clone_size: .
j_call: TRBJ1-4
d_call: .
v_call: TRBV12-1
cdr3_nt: TGTGCCAGCAGCTCCCATAACAAGGGTCGGATTGAAAAACTGTTTTTT
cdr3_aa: CASSSHNKGRIEKLFF

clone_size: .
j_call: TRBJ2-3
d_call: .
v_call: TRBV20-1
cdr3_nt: TGCACAGGACAGCGGACAGATACGCAGTATTTT
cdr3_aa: CTGQRTDTQYF

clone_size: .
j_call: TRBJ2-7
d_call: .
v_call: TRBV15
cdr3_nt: TGTGCCACCAGCAGAGCCCCTCCTAGCTCCTACGAGCAGTACTTC
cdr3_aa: CATSRAPPSSYEQYF

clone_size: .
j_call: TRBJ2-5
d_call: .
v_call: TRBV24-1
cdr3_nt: TGTGCCACCCCATTAGGGCGGAGAAGGGGACCTCGGGAGACCCAGTACTTC
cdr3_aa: CATPLGRRRGPRETQYF

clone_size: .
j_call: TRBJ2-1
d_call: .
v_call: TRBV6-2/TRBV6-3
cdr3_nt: TGTGCCAGCAGTGACTGGACAGAGCAGTTCTTC
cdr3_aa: CASSDWTEQFF

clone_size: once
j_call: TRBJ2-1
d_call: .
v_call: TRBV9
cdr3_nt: TGTGCCAGCAGCGCCGAAGGGAGGACAGTTAGAGATGAGCAGTTCTTC
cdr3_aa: CASSAEGRTVRDEQFF

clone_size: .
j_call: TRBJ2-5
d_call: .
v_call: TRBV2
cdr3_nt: TGTGCCAGCAGTGAAGCGCAGGCCGCCCAAGAGACCCAGTACTTC
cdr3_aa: CASSEAQAAQETQYF

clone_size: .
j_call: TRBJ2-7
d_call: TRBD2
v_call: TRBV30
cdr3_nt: TGTGCCTGGAGTGTAGGTTCCACAGCGGGGGAGCAGTACTTC
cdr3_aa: CAWSVGSTAGEQYF

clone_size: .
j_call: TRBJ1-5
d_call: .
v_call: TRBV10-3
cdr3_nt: TGTGCCATCAGTGAGGATCCTAATCCCCAGCATTTT
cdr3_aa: CAISEDPNPQHF

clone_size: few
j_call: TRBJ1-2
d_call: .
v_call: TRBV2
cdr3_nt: TGTGCCAGCAGTGAATGGCTCTATGGCTACACCTTC
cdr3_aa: CASSEWLYGYTF

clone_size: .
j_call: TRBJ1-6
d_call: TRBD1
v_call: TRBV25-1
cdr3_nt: TGTGCCAGCAGTGATCCCCGACAGGGAAATTCACCCCTCCACTTT
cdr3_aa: CASSDPRQGNSPLHF

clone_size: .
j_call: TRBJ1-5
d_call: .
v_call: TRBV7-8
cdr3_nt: TGTGCCAGCAGCTTAGTTCATGACAATCAGCCCCAGCATTTT
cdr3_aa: CASSLVHDNQPQHF

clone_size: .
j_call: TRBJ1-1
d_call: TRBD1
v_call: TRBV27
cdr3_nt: TGTGCCAGCAGAAAGACAGGGGGTTGGAACACTGAAGCTTTCTTT
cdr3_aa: CASRKTGGWNTEAFF

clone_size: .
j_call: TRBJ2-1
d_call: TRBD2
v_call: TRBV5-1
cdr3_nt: TGCGCCAGCAGCCTGACTAGCGGCTCCTACAATGAGCAGTTCTTC
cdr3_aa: CASSLTSGSYNEQFF

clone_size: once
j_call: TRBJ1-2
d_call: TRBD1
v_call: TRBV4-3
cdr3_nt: TGCGCCAGCAGCCTGGGACAGGGGATGGAAGGCTACACCTTC
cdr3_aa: CASSLGQGMEGYTF

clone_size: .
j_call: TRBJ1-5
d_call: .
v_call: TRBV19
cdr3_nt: TGTGCCAGTAGTACGCTCCAGGGTCAGCCCCAGCATTTT
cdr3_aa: CASSTLQGQPQHF

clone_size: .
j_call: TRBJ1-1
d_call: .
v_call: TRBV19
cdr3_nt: TGTGCCAGTGTGACGAGTCCATCCAACACTGAAGCTTTCTTT
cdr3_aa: CASVTSPSNTEAFF

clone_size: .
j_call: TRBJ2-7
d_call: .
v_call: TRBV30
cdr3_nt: TGTGCCTGGAGTCCAGGTCCCGGCAGCGAGCAGTACTTC
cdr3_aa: CAWSPGPGSEQYF

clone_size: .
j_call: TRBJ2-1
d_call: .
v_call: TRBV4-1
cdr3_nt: TGCGCCAGCAGCCAAGGGGGATCCTACAATGAGCAGTTCTTC
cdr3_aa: CASSQGGSYNEQFF

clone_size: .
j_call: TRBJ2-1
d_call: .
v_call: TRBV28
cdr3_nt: TGTGCCAGCAGGAACAGGGTGCAGCAGTTCTTC
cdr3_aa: CASRNRVQQFF

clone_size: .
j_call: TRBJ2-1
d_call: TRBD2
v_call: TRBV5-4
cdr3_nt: TGTGCCAGCAGCTTGGCGGGGGGGAATGAGCAGTTCTTC
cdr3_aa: CASSLAGGNEQFF

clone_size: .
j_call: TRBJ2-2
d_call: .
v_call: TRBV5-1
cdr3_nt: TGCGCCAGCAGCTTGCGGCAGGATGGCACCGGGGAGCTGTTTTTT
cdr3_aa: CASSLRQDGTGELFF